The rows below give T cell receptor beta chains drawn from one sample of a study of long-term antiretroviral therapy in people with HIV. Generated by immunoSEQ multiplex PCR, the TCRdb table keeps only in-frame clones and is missing some. Of some 20,000 clones detected, 70% to 80% appear once; the ten largest clones hold around 6.9%. The source was unsorted PBMCs, collected 2.2 years after starting antiretroviral therapy. Receptor source: a man aged 45-60 years with HIV. CDR3s include the opening cysteine and the closing phenylalanine or tryptophan. Fields, in order: V gene, D gene, clone size, J gene, CDR3 DNA, CDR3 protein. The D gene is left open where the match is weak. Clone size is not always given. Where it is, it says once, few, many or a class for expanded clones.

TRBV11-2,-,once,TRBJ1-4,TGTGCCAGCAGCTTAGAAGGTGGTAATAATGAAAAACTGTTTTTT,CASSLEGGNNEKLFF
TRBV12-5,TRBD1,-,TRBJ1-1,TGTGCTAGTGGTTTGGTGACAGGGGGATTGAACACTGAAGCTTTCTTT,CASGLVTGGLNTEAFF
TRBV4-3,-,-,TRBJ2-5,TGCGCCAGCAGCCAAAGCGCGGGGTTCCAAGAGACCCAGTACTTC,CASSQSAGFQETQYF
TRBV5-3,TRBD1,-,TRBJ2-7,TGTGCCAGAAGCCCTGGGACAGGGCGCTACGAGCAGTACTTC,CARSPGTGRYEQYF
TRBV18,-,-,TRBJ2-3,TGTGCCAGCTCACCAGGAAGGGCCCCAGATACGCAGTATTTT,CASSPGRAPDTQYF
TRBV6-1,-,-,TRBJ1-4,TGTGCCAGTTTACAGGGAGGGGATGAAAAACTGTTTTTT,CASLQGGDEKLFF
TRBV15,-,-,TRBJ2-5,TGTGCCACCAACCCCACTGCGCCAGGGGAGACCCAGTACTTC,CATNPTAPGETQYF
TRBV4-3,TRBD2,-,TRBJ2-5,TGCGCCAGCAGCGGAGGACTAGCATCCAGGTGGGAGACCCAGTACTTC,CASSGGLASRWETQYF
TRBV10-3,-,-,TRBJ2-3,TGTGCCATCAGTGAGGATTGGGACCCAGGGGCAGATACGCAGTATTTT,CAISEDWDPGADTQYF
TRBV5-3,-,-,TRBJ2-7,TGTGCCAGCAGCCCTGGGCCAGGCGAGCAGTACTTC,CASSPGPGEQYF
TRBV9,-,-,TRBJ2-2,TGTGCCAGCAGCGTTGTGGAGGGGAGGAACGGGGAGCTGTTTTTT,CASSVVEGRNGELFF
TRBV25-1,TRBD1,once,TRBJ2-5,TGTGCCAGCAGTGATTTTAAGGGGGCTGGGGAGACCCAGTACTTC,CASSDFKGAGETQYF
TRBV28,TRBD1,few,TRBJ2-7,TGTGCCAGCAGTTTCACAGGGGGCAGGTACGAGCAGTACTTC,CASSFTGGRYEQYF
TRBV18,-,-,TRBJ2-3,TGTGCCAGCTCACCTTTGACAACAGATACGCAGTATTTT,CASSPLTTDTQYF
TRBV7-2,-,-,TRBJ2-4,TGTGCCAGCAGCCGAAGGGGGTGGGTCGGGGGGCTAGCCAAAAACATTCAGTACTTC,CASSRRGWVGGLAKNIQYF
TRBV28,TRBD2,-,TRBJ2-1,TGTGCCAGCAGTATGACTAGCTGGGATCGTAGTGAGCAGTTCTTC,CASSMTSWDRSEQFF
TRBV5-1,-,-,TRBJ2-2,TGCGCCAGCAGCTTGGCCACTAGCATAACGAACACCGGGGAGCTGTTTTTT,CASSLATSITNTGELFF